The entry below describes one T cell receptor (beta chain). Isolation of PBMCs was performed on around 9.3 ml fresh peripheral blood. Amplification of TCR beta CDR3 regions was performed using RNA transcripts as template. RT-PCR in the first round (using the HTBI primer set) targeted the TCR CDR3. TCRdb reanalysed the multiplex PCR reads using MiXCR and keeps one entry per CDR3 protein. The data show about 580,000 distinct CDR3 sequences, approximately 15% seen once. The data are from a study of T cells in Graves' hyperthyroidism and ophthalmopathy. V was clipped by 3 bases and J by 6 bases; unmatched bases: 15. In germline, CDR1 is SEHNR, CDR2 FQNEAQ (reference sequence). The CDR3 totals 17 residues.

The sample was blood. The V gene is TRBV7-9, the J gene TRBJ2-7; 9 bases map to TRBD2. This receptor was taken from a woman aged 30 to 39 with Graves' hyperthyroidism that later progressed to Graves' ophthalmopathy. CDR3 amino acids: CASSLAVGGSGSFEQYF. CDR3 DNA sequence: TGTGCCAGCAGCTTGGCAGTAGGGGGTAGCGGGAGCTTCGAGCAGTACTTC.